This TCR beta chain derives from a study of blood T cell repertoires in COVID-19. About the study: Samples came from the United States, Italy and Spain, spanning acute and convalescent COVID-19. PBMCs, B-cell-depleted T cells, or T cells were the source of the cDNA or gDNA that made up the material.

The ends were cut back, 0 bases at V and 0 bases at J, with 10 bases in the middle. The CDR3 runs 16 residues. Germline V gives CDR1 LGHNA, CDR2 YNFKEQ. In the original analysis: Reference gene primers were amplified, and this amplification served to estimate nucleated cell counts. Using immunoSEQ multiplex PCR, the repertoire was profiled, and TCRdb retains in-frame clones only, with some absent. V, J and clone size were drawn from that table, and D and trimming were deduced from the DNA. This sample has around 70,000 clones, with 75% to 85% found just once. This chain links TRBV4-2 with TRBJ2-3; the D gene is possibly TRBD1 (6 bases). The sample comprised peripheral blood. The receptor was isolated from a woman aged 70-85 years with acute or convalescent COVID-19. In nucleotides, the CDR3 is TGTGCCAGCAGCCAAGATGGGGGCGGGAGCACAGATACGCAGTATTTT. It yields the protein CASSQDGGGSTDTQYF.